Listed below are T cell receptor beta chains from one sample, sequenced in a study of T cells in localized non-small cell lung cancer. TCRdb's copy holds only in-frame clones and misses some; the assay was immunoSEQ multiplex PCR. The repertoire holds approximately 47,000 clones, with roughly nine tenths as singletons. The material sequenced was PBMCs, taken before any cancer treatment. All receptors come from a man aged 40 to 70 with stage II lung adenocarcinoma. Both conserved end residues are trimmed from each CDR3. A D gene is named only where the DNA matches it firmly.

j_call d_call v_call cdr3_aa
TRBJ2-2 . TRBV5-1 ASSSERDNTGELF
TRBJ2-7 . TRBV10-1 ANPGEVNSRRPSYEQY
TRBJ2-5 . TRBV10-3 AISESRSEETQY
TRBJ2-7 . TRBV18 ASSRKGDEQY
TRBJ2-5 . TRBV7-9 ASSSKPPDRDETQY
TRBJ1-2 . TRBV6-1 ASSLTPIEAGYT
TRBJ2-5 . TRBV4-1 ASSRIAAETQY
TRBJ1-4 . TRBV6-1 ASRVPGSEKLF
TRBJ1-5 . TRBV6-1 ASSERGGTRNQPQH
TRBJ1-1 . TRBV27 ASSPALNTEAF
TRBJ2-1 TRBD1 TRBV7-8 ASSLGDRADEQF
TRBJ1-1 . TRBV6-6 ASSYSRDTEAF
TRBJ1-2 TRBD1 TRBV5-6 ASSQIAPGQGRYGYT
TRBJ2-2 . TRBV19 ASSMDPNTGELF
TRBJ2-7 TRBD1 TRBV18 ASSAEQAGGNDEQY
TRBJ2-1 . TRBV7-8 ASSPSAGLGNEQF
TRBJ2-6 . TRBV2 ASSEGSAGANVLT
TRBJ2-5 . TRBV5-1 ASSSVLEEETQY
TRBJ1-4 . TRBV18 ASSPARRGTTNEKLF
TRBJ1-2 . TRBV7-9 ASSLVPITDGELYGYT
TRBJ1-1 . TRBV5-8 ASSFVNMKNTEAF
TRBJ2-7 . TRBV6-4 ASSAGHYYEQY
TRBJ2-3 . TRBV18 ASSEQGADTQY
TRBJ1-4 TRBD1 TRBV5-6 ASSWDRTNEKLF
TRBJ1-6 . TRBV7-2 ASSLPNSPLH
TRBJ2-1 . TRBV7-9 ASHSGRGRWNEQF
TRBJ1-1 . TRBV15 ATLEPMPGEAF
TRBJ2-5 TRBD2 TRBV2 ASSEEGLAGGQETQY
TRBJ2-7 . TRBV5-1 ASSFGAGSYEQY
TRBJ1-2 TRBD1 TRBV27 ASSSRQGVHNYGYT
TRBJ1-2 . TRBV6-1 ASSEGLGDGYT
TRBJ2-2 . TRBV6-5 ASSYGTANTGELF
TRBJ1-5 . TRBV19 ASRPEGFLPQH
TRBJ2-3 TRBD2 TRBV7-6 ASSLQTSLRTDTQY
TRBJ2-5 . TRBV4-1 ASSQNTAQETQY
TRBJ2-3 . TRBV2 ASSEARSNADTQY
TRBJ1-2 TRBD1 TRBV30 AWSRGLGYGYT
TRBJ2-7 . TRBV7-2 ASSSLGGPAIYEQY
TRBJ1-1 TRBD1 TRBV2 ASRPGGSTEAF
TRBJ1-1 . TRBV18 ASSPLEDRRDTEAF
TRBJ1-6 . TRBV5-6 ASSLLDSPLH
TRBJ1-2 . TRBV7-2 ASSSPNDYGYT
TRBJ2-1 TRBD2 TRBV5-1 ASSQRLAGGYNEQF
TRBJ2-5 TRBD1 TRBV28 ASSLNRGRQETQY
TRBJ2-6 TRBD1 TRBV9 ASSIQGRIAGANVLT
TRBJ1-1 . TRBV6-1 ASSELQPYADTEAF
TRBJ1-5 TRBD1 TRBV10-1 ASSESDREGSQPQH
TRBJ1-3 . TRBV7-2 ASSSAGGNTIY
TRBJ1-1 TRBD1 TRBV5-1 ASSLSGGGSEAF
TRBJ1-4 TRBD1 TRBV30 AWRGGTGTNEKLF
TRBJ1-1 . TRBV7-8 ASSLAVTGDTEAF